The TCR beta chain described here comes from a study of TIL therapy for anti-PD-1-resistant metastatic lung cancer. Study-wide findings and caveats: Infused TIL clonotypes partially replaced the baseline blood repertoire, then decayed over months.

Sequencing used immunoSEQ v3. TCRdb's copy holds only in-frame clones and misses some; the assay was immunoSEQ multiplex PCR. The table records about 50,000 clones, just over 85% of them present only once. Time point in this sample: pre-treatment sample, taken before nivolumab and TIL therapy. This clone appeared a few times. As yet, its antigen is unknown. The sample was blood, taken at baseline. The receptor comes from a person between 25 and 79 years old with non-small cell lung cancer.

CDR3 bases: TGTGCCAGCAGTTCTACCCGGTCGGACACTGAAGCTTTCTTT. Translated, it gives CASSSTRSDTEAFF. The rearrangement joins TRBV11-2 to TRBJ1-1, with D uncertain. Trimming left V 6 bases short and J 3 bases short, with 14 bases between. There are 14 residues in the CDR3. The germline gives CDR1 SGHAT, CDR2 FQNNGV. Variable domain in full (rest from reference TRBV11-2 and TRBJ1-1): EAGVAQSPRYKIIEKRQSVAFWCNPISGHATLYWYQQILGQGPKLLIQFQNNGVVDDSQLPKDRFSAERLKGVDSTLKIQPAKLEDSAVYLCASSSTRSDTEAFFGQGTRLTVV.